The entry below gives a single TCR beta chain sequence along with its context. The antigen is undetermined. This entry is derived from a study of T cell responses to AZD1222 COVID-19 vaccine. General study findings and limits: In the spike-specific TCR repertoire, nearly half reportedly target unmutated variant regions. Donors were largely white British and mainly female; clonal diversity was possibly underestimated.

The analysis combined second doses at about 4 or about 12 weeks. The germline CDR1 and CDR2 sequences are MGHDK and SYGVNS. V was clipped by 3 bases and J by 2 bases, with 7 bases between them. This CDR3 comprises 13 residues. The method was immunoSEQ multiplex PCR; TCRdb's version includes in-frame clones alone and lacks a portion of them. The top ten clones hold 6.5% of a sample with 110,000 or so clones, roughly 88% of them seen once. The chain links TRBV25-1 to TRBJ1-1, with D unresolved. This TCR was recovered from an adult who received the AZD1222 COVID-19 vaccine. This specimen was peripheral blood, taken 28 days after the second AZD1222 dose. CDR3 in amino acids: CASSDIVNTEAFF. CDR3 nucleotides: TGTGCCAGCAGTGATATAGTAAACACTGAAGCTTTCTTT.